This T cell receptor beta chain comes out of a study of T cells in Graves' hyperthyroidism and ophthalmopathy. With regard to this clonotype: Its antigen is not identified.

Amplification yielded TCR beta CDR3 regions, with RNA transcripts as the source. HTBI primers drove first-round RT-PCR of the TCR CDR3. One entry per CDR3 protein results from TCRdb running MiXCR on the multiplex PCR reads. The repertoire has 400,000 to 500,000 distinct CDR3 sequences, approximately 15% of them found once; the top ten carry 17%. Study-wide points: Progression to ophthalmopathy was predicted a median of approximately seven months early. In blood, most of the thyroid clonotypes expanded above 0.001 were also present.

The CDR3 contains 16 residues. The trim removed 0 bases at V and 5 bases at J, leaving 8 bases unmatched. Looked up from germline, CDR1 is MGHRA and CDR2 is YSYEKL. Those patients with uncontrolled infection, other autoimmune disease, pregnancy or lactation were excluded. Diagnoses used clinical symptoms, serum thyroxine and TRAb, thyroid ultrasound and orbital computed tomography. Sequenced material: blood. The J gene is TRBJ1-2, the V gene TRBV4-1, with TRBD1 matching over 8 bases. This receptor was identified in a woman aged 18-35 years with Graves' hyperthyroidism. CDR3 in amino acids: CASSQDARTGRYGYTF. DNA for the CDR3: TGCGCCAGCAGCCAAGATGCCCGGACAGGGCGATATGGCTACACCTTC.